The rows below give T cell receptor beta chains drawn from one sample of a study of blood T cell repertoires in COVID-19. Clones were sequenced by immunoSEQ multiplex PCR, and TCRdb holds only the in-frame ones, with some missing. Found here are approximately 250,000 clones, 85% to 95% of them singletons; the top ten hold 0.83%. The sequencing sample was made of peripheral blood. The receptors here all came from a man aged 25 to 45 with COVID-19, enrolled during active disease. The CDR3 runs from the conserved cysteine through the conserved F or W. A D gene is named only where the DNA matches it firmly.

>TRBV5-6|TRBJ2-7|-
CASSLERAPQYF
>TRBV7-3|TRBJ2-5|-
CASSYRHSQETQYF
>TRBV12-3/TRBV12-4|TRBJ2-7|-
CASSLAETYEQYF
>TRBV29-1|TRBJ2-7|-
CSVEDRVATYEQYF
>TRBV5-1|TRBJ2-1|-
CASSQDWSSYNEQFF
>TRBV18|TRBJ1-5|-
CASSKGGESNQPQHF
>TRBV19|TRBJ2-1|TRBD2
CASSRAGGSYNEQFF
>TRBV5-4|TRBJ2-3|TRBD2
CASSLASGGAGDTQYF
>TRBV29-1|TRBJ2-3|-
CSVEDRVTVSPSTDTQYF
>TRBV5-4|TRBJ2-6|TRBD2
CASSFGIAGDGANVLTF
>TRBV5-4|TRBJ2-2|-
CASSLRQGSTGELFF
>TRBV18|TRBJ1-4|-
CASSPPKGVNEKLFF
>TRBV19|TRBJ1-2|-
CASSMEEGTPYGYTF
>TRBV10-3|TRBJ2-3|TRBD2
CAISESGGGRDTQYF
>TRBV5-6|TRBJ1-2|-
CASSLGQPNYGYTF
>TRBV27|TRBJ1-2|-
CASSPGGSYGYTF
>TRBV2|TRBJ2-5|-
CASSPWRDGETQYF
>TRBV14|TRBJ1-2|-
CASSQDWQSLDYGYTF
>TRBV5-1|TRBJ2-7|-
CASSIDDIRGSYEQYF
>TRBV9|TRBJ1-2|-
CASSVGGQGNYGYTF
>TRBV7-6|TRBJ1-1|-
CASSIKQGAEAFF
>TRBV19|TRBJ1-4|-
CASSSDIGGNEKLFF